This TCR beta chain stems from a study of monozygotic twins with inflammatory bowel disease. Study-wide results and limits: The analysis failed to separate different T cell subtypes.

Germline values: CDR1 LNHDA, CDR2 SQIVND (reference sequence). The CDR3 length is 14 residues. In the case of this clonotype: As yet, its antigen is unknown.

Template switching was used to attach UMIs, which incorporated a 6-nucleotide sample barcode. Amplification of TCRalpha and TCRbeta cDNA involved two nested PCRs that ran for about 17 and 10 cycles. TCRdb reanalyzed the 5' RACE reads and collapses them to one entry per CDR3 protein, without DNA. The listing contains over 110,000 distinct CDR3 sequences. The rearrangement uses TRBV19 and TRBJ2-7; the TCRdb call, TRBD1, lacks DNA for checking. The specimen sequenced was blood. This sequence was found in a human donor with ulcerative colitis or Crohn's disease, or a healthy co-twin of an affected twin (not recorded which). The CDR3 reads CASSIGRQGYEQYF.